These 17 T cell receptor beta chains share one sample of origin, sequenced in a study of blood T cell repertoires in COVID-19. Sequencing used immunoSEQ multiplex PCR; TCRdb keeps in-frame clones, though not all of them. Counted here are roughly 250,000 clones, 80% to 90% occurring once; the ten biggest clones make up around 0.84%. The source material was peripheral blood. These receptors all come from a man younger than 45 with acute or convalescent COVID-19.

The V call is TRBV5-1, the J call TRBJ1-6, with D possibly matching TRBD1 (5 bases). Germline values: CDR1 SGHRS, CDR2 YFSETQ. The CDR3 is 15 residues long. V lost 1 base to trimming and J lost 9 bases, with 14 bases between them. This chain's CDR3 is CASSLSGRVRSPLHF. CDR3 sequence (DNA): TGCGCCAGCAGCTTGTCGGGCAGGGTCCGTTCACCCCTCCACTTT.

V gene TRBV7-9 combines with J gene TRBJ1-1, with 11 bases lining up with TRBD1. The CDR3 is 15 amino acids. The junction had 3 bases not matched to a gene; V was cut back by 2 bases and J by 4 bases. CDR1 and CDR2 (germline): SEHNR, FQNEAQ (reference sequence). For the CDR3, the DNA is TGTGCCAGCAGCTTACCGGACAGGGGGCCCACTGAAGCTTTCTTT. It is translated as CASSLPDRGPTEAFF.

The rearrangement uses TRBV19 and TRBJ2-1; 7 bases are a match to TRBD2. CDR3 size: 14 residues. The germline V gene has CDR1 LNHDA and CDR2 SQIVND (reference sequence). J was trimmed by 5 bases and V by 3 bases; bases with no gene match: 4. CDR3 sequence (DNA): TGTGCCAGTAGTATCCTAGCGGTCGACAATGAGCAGTTCTTC. Its protein product is CASSILAVDNEQFF. The full variable domain, rest sourced from reference TRBV19 and TRBJ2-1, is DGGITQSPKYLFRKEGQNVTLSCEQNLNHDAMYWYRQDPGQGLRLIYYSQIVNDFQKGDIAEGYSVSREKKESFPLTVTSAQKNPTAFYLCASSILAVDNEQFFGPGTRLTVL.

The chain couples TRBV4-1 to TRBJ1-6; tentative D call: TRBD1 (6 bases). V lost 4 bases, J lost 10 bases, and 11 bases lay in between. The CDR3 runs 13 residues. Germline V CDR1 and CDR2: MGHRA, YSYEKL. The CDR3 sequence: CASSPSGDSPLHF. CDR3 DNA sequence: TGCGCCAGCAGCCCCTCAGGGGACTCACCCCTCCACTTT.

The genes are TRBV14 and TRBJ2-1; 9 bases map to TRBD2. Germline CDR1 is SGHDN and CDR2 is FVKESK. The CDR3 contains 15 residues. The V gene end was trimmed by 4 bases and the J gene end by 4 bases; junction bases not matched to a gene: 5. CDR3 DNA: TGTGCCAGCAGCCCGCGGGGGGGCCTATACAATGAGCAGTTCTTC. This encodes CASSPRGGLYNEQFF.

The chain carries TRBV15 and TRBJ1-6, with 8 bases aligning to TRBD1. CDR1 is LNHNV and CDR2 is YYDKDF in the germline V gene (reference sequence). Trimming removed 1 base from V and 10 bases from J; junction bases left unmatched: 6. There are 15 residues in the CDR3. The CDR3 spells CATSRVGTGTSPLHF. In nucleotides, the CDR3 is TGTGCCACCAGCAGAGTGGGGACAGGCACATCACCCCTCCACTTT.

The genes are TRBV19 and TRBJ2-2; TRBD2 aligns across 11 bases. The CDR3 spans 15 residues. Germline V gene data show CDR1 as LNHDA and CDR2 as SQIVND (reference sequence). Trimming at V came to 9 bases and at J to 4 bases, leaving 7 bases not matched to a gene. The CDR3 loop reads CASYSGREITGELFF. The CDR3 DNA is TGTGCCAGCTATAGCGGGAGGGAAATCACCGGGGAGCTGTTTTTT.

V is TRBV19 and J is TRBJ1-5; D ambiguous. The CDR3 contains 12 residues. The ends were cut back, 4 bases at V and 5 bases at J, with 6 bases in the middle. The germline CDR1 and CDR2 sequences are LNHDA and SQIVND (reference sequence). For the CDR3, the DNA is TGTGCCAGTAGTACTTCCCATCAGCCCCAGCATTTT. It translates to CASSTSHQPQHF.

V usage is TRBV27 and J usage is TRBJ1-2; 7 nucleotides match TRBD1. V lost 2 bases to trimming and J lost 4 bases; unmatched junction nucleotides: 10. CDR3 size: 16 residues. From germline, CDR1 is MNHEY and CDR2 SMNVEV (reference sequence). CDR3 sequence reads: CASSLLPTGQVYGYTF. In nucleotides, the CDR3 is TGTGCCAGCAGTTTACTACCGACAGGGCAAGTCTATGGCTACACCTTC.

The genes are TRBV7-9 and TRBJ1-4; D is possibly TRBD1 (5 bases). Germline assignment: CDR1 SEHNR and CDR2 FQNEAQ (reference sequence). The CDR3 is 16 residues long. The V gene lost 1 base and the J gene lost 8 bases, with 17 bases spanning the gap. The CDR3 nucleotides are TGTGCCAGCAGCTTAGGGGAGGGACCCTCCAGAGAAAAACTGTTTTTT. Translating gives CASSLGEGPSREKLFF.

The rearrangement uses TRBV4-1 and TRBJ1-4; 7 bases match TRBD1. V gave up 4 bases and J gave up 16 bases; unmatched junction bases: 27. The CDR3 is 18 residues long. In germline, CDR1 is MGHRA, CDR2 YSYEKL. CDR3: CASSLVHKPGQIFSRRFF. The CDR3 bases are TGCGCCAGCAGCCTCGTGCATAAACCGGGACAGATTTTTTCAAGGAGGTTTTTT.

The rearrangement joins TRBV6-5 to TRBJ1-6, with 7 positions matching TRBD1. The V and J ends lost 1 base and 10 bases, in that order; junction bases with no gene match: 7. The CDR3 runs 15 residues. Per the germline V gene, CDR1 is MNHEY and CDR2 is SVGAGI. As DNA, the CDR3 is TGTGCCAGCAGTTACTTAACAGGGGTTAGGTCACCCCTCCACTTT. Protein sequence: CASSYLTGVRSPLHF.

This clone was detected a few times. The chain employs TRBV27 and TRBJ1-4; D is unclear. Germline CDR1 is MNHEY and CDR2 is SMNVEV (reference sequence). With 6 bases removed from V and 5 bases from J, the gap between germline ends came to 10 bases. CDR3 length: 13 amino acids. As DNA, the CDR3 is TGTGCCAGCAGCCCCAACAAGAATGAAAAACTGTTTTTT. This translates into CASSPNKNEKLFF.

This clone came up once. The chain couples TRBV28 to TRBJ2-5; 8 bases align to TRBD2. Germline values: CDR1 MDHEN, CDR2 SYDVKM. The CDR3 spans 16 residues. Trimming took 1 base from V and 1 from J; bases not matched to a gene: 5. CDR3 loop: CASSLYSGEFQETQYF. The CDR3 DNA reads as TGTGCCAGCAGTTTATATAGCGGGGAGTTCCAAGAGACCCAGTACTTC.

This clone was counted a few times. V gene TRBV24-1 combines with J gene TRBJ1-2; 10 bases line up with TRBD1. This CDR3 comprises 15 residues. In germline, CDR1 is KGHDR, CDR2 SFDVKD. Trimming took 5 bases from V and 2 from J; bases not matched to a gene: 4. The CDR3 is CATSGGQGVNYGYTF. The CDR3 DNA sequence: TGTGCCACCAGTGGAGGACAGGGGGTAAACTATGGCTACACCTTC.

The chain combines TRBV30 with TRBJ2-3; possibly TRBD2 for D (5 bases). CDR3 length: 14 amino acids. Trimming took off 0 bases at V and 6 bases at J, with 13 bases between the two ends. Germline V gene sequence: CDR1 GTSNPN, CDR2 SVGIG (reference sequence). Written as DNA, the CDR3 is TGTGCCTGGAGTGTAAGAGGGCCATCGGATACGCAGTATTTT. As protein: CAWSVRGPSDTQYF.

This sequence joins TRBV4-1 and TRBJ2-3, with 8 bases that match TRBD1. With V trimmed by 0 bases and J by 11 bases, 4 bases remained unmatched. The CDR3 contains 13 residues. Germline loops: CDR1 MGHRA, CDR2 YSYEKL. The CDR3 protein is CASSQDGGTGQYF. DNA for the CDR3: TGCGCCAGCAGCCAAGACGGTGGGACAGGGCAGTATTTT.